This T cell receptor (beta chain) was profiled in a study of T-cell reconstitution after alpha-beta-depleted transplantation in children. Findings of the study overall: There were reportedly several hundred expanded graft clones from which alpha-beta T cells came about two months after transplant. Where some patients showed high TCRbeta diversity at day 60, it came from recipient T cells and thymic progenitors that had survived. At the one-year point after transplant, T-cell counts and TCRbeta diversity were found to come mostly from T cells that had been newly produced.

The library targeted TCRbeta and was prepared with unique molecular identifiers. TCRdb itself ran the PCR reads through MiXCR, one entry per CDR3 protein. The sample records about 600,000 distinct CDR3 sequences, 23% being singletons. V was pared by 5 bases and J by 0 bases, with 17 bases between. The CDR3 sequence is 16 residues long. Germline V lookup: CDR1 DFQATT, CDR2 SNEGSKA (reference sequence). Concerning this clonotype: Its antigen is not identified.

This chain links TRBV20-1 with TRBJ2-4; D unresolved. The material sequenced was PBMCs, mostly from graft donor cells, taken 360 days after TCRalphabeta/CD19-depleted stem cell transplant. The origin of this receptor is a boy under two years old who had a stem cell transplant for acute myeloid leukemia, so the T cells may come from the graft donor. CDR3 residues: CSARFVSALAKNIQYF. The DNA for the CDR3 is TGCAGTGCTCGGTTTGTTTCAGCGCTAGCCAAAAACATTCAGTACTTC.